This record concerns one TCR beta chain sequence. Its matching antigen is unknown. This sample is drawn from a study of lymphopenia after photon versus proton radiotherapy. In germline, CDR1 is SNHLY, CDR2 FYNNEI. The V end lost 5 bases, the J end lost 4 bases, and 17 bases lay between the germline ends. The CDR3 has 15 residues. Study-wide points: Post-nadir diversity loss with photons came from oligoclonal expansion, particularly CD8+ Temra cells.

Using immunoSEQ multiplex PCR, the repertoire was profiled, and TCRdb retains in-frame clones only, with some absent. The table includes approximately 160,000 clones, about nine tenths detected once. The TCR originated in a middle-aged man with gastric cancer. Sample: peripheral blood, taken from a patient treated with photon-based radiotherapy. The chain combines TRBV2 with TRBJ1-2; the D is unclear. The CDR3 sequence: CASSFIKGSSYGYTF. The CDR3 bases are TGTGCCAGCAGTTTTATTAAGGGTTCCTCCTATGGCTACACCTTC.